The 26 T cell receptor beta chains below were found in one sample sequenced in a study of T cell responses to AZD1222 COVID-19 vaccine. The assay was immunoSEQ multiplex PCR, and TCRdb's table has in-frame clones only and misses some. This repertoire shows about 140,000 clones, approximately 93% found once; its top ten account for approximately 0.96%. The input for sequencing was peripheral blood, taken on day 0 of MenACWY control vaccination. The receptors were sampled from an adult in good health.

This sequence joins TRBV6-5 and TRBJ1-1; D uncertain. Trimming cost V 6 bases and J 4 bases, with 12 bases left between them. Germline V gene sequence: CDR1 MNHEY, CDR2 SVGAGI. This CDR3 contains 13 residues. The CDR3 DNA follows: TGTGCCAGCAGCCAAAAGTGGGGCACTGAAGCTTTCTTT. Amino acids: CASSQKWGTEAFF.

The chain couples TRBV28 to TRBJ1-5; D is undetermined. In germline, CDR1 is MDHEN, CDR2 SYDVKM. The V and J ends lost 6 bases and 2 bases respectively, with 14 bases between them. This CDR3 comprises 15 residues. CDR3: CASRLRLGGNQPQHF. CDR3 in DNA: TGTGCCAGCAGACTAAGGTTAGGAGGCAATCAGCCCCAGCATTTT.

This chain connects TRBV6-2 or TRBV6-3 to TRBJ2-2; possibly TRBD2 for D (5 bases). CDR3 size: 17 residues. Germline-derived CDR1 and CDR2 are MNHEY and SVGEGT. V was clipped by 2 bases and J by 1 base, with 14 bases between them. CDR3: CASSYLITGRNTGELFF. The CDR3 bases are TGTGCCAGCAGTTACCTGATTACGGGAAGGAACACCGGGGAGCTGTTTTTT.

The chain uses TRBV2 and TRBJ2-6; D call uncertain. Trimming left V 8 bases short and J 1 base short, with 12 bases between. The CDR3 totals 15 residues. Germline CDR1 is SNHLY and CDR2 is FYNNEI. The CDR3 nucleotides read TGTGCCAGCTCCTTTATTTCTTCTGGGGCCAACGTCCTGACTTTC. Translation gives CASSFISSGANVLTF. The full variable domain, its missing parts supplied by reference TRBV2 and TRBJ2-6, is EPEVTQTPSHQVTQMGQEVILRCVPISNHLYFYWYRQILGQKVEFLVSFYNNEISEKSEIFDDQFSVERPDGSNFTLKIRSTKLEDSAMYFCASSFISSGANVLTFGAGSRLTVL.

This sequence joins TRBV5-1 and TRBJ1-2, with D uncertain. Trimming stripped 0 bases from V and 4 bases from J, with 10 bases between. The CDR3 is made up of 14 amino acids. Germline CDR1 reads SGHRS; CDR2 reads YFSETQ. Written as DNA, the CDR3 is TGCGCCAGCAGCTTGGGGGGAGATAGCTATGGCTACACCTTC. The encoded protein is CASSLGGDSYGYTF.

This CDR3 is CASSMTGGYGYTF. The CDR3 nucleotides are TGTGCCAGCAGTATGACAGGGGGCTATGGCTACACCTTC. The chain carries TRBV6-2 or TRBV6-3 and TRBJ1-2, with TRBD1 matching over 9 bases. Germline-derived CDR1 and CDR2 are MNHEY and SVGEGT. This CDR3 region has 13 residues. V lost 5 bases to trimming and J lost 4 bases; unmatched junction nucleotides: 2.

The chain couples TRBV7-9 to TRBJ1-6, with 7 bases matching TRBD1. The CDR3 extends over 14 amino acids. Germline V gene data show CDR1 as SEHNR and CDR2 as FQNEAQ (reference sequence). V gave up 7 bases and J gave up 9 bases; unmatched junction bases: 9. The DNA for the CDR3 is TGTGCCAGCACCGTGACAGGGAATGCTTCACCCCTCCACTTT. Its protein is CASTVTGNASPLHF.

This chain uses TRBV15 with TRBJ1-3; D gene unclear. Trimming removed 5 bases from V and 0 bases from J, with 11 bases in between. This CDR3 region has 15 residues. In germline, CDR1 is LNHNV, CDR2 YYDKDF (reference sequence). The DNA of the CDR3 is TGTGCCACCAGCGATAATCGTATCTCTGGAAACACCATATATTTT. It codes for CATSDNRISGNTIYF.

The chain recombines TRBV2 with TRBJ1-4; D ambiguous. V gave up 4 bases and J gave up 0 bases, with 9 bases separating them. Germline V gives CDR1 SNHLY, CDR2 FYNNEI. The CDR3 is 15 residues long. CDR3 DNA sequence: TGTGCCAGCAGTGGGCAGATTGCAACTAATGAAAAACTGTTTTTT. Amino acid sequence: CASSGQIATNEKLFF.

This clone was seen just once. The chain couples TRBV28 to TRBJ1-1; D call uncertain. The CDR3 is 15 amino acids. With 10 bases removed from V and 0 bases from J, the gap between germline ends came to 18 bases. Germline V gives CDR1 MDHEN, CDR2 SYDVKM. CDR3 residues: CATALPVGMNTEAFF. In DNA form, the CDR3 reads TGTGCCACCGCGCTCCCTGTGGGGATGAACACTGAAGCTTTCTTT.

V is TRBV28 and J is TRBJ1-4; D is undetermined. The length of the CDR3 is 14 residues. The V end was cut by 10 bases, the J end by 0 bases, with 12 bases between. Germline V CDR1 and CDR2: MDHEN, SYDVKM. CDR3 region: CATLRAATNEKLFF. The CDR3, as DNA: TGTGCCACCCTCCGGGCGGCAACTAATGAAAAACTGTTTTTT.

V and J are TRBV24-1 and TRBJ2-2; 11 bases line up with TRBD1. Germline lookup yields CDR1 KGHDR and CDR2 SFDVKD. The CDR3 extends over 15 amino acids. J was trimmed by 6 bases and V by 6 bases; bases with no gene match: 5. The CDR3 DNA reads as TGTGCCACCAGTAAACCGGGACAGGGGGCCGGGGAGCTGTTTTTT. As protein: CATSKPGQGAGELFF.

The V gene is TRBV15, the J gene TRBJ1-4; 12 positions agree with TRBD1. The CDR3 sequence is 15 residues long. Germline CDR1 LNHNV, CDR2 YYDKDF (reference sequence). With V trimmed by 7 bases and J by 7 bases, 7 bases remained unmatched. This CDR3 is CATTPGQGASEKLFF. The CDR3 DNA reads TGTGCCACCACCCCGGGACAGGGGGCGTCTGAAAAACTGTTTTTT.

The V and J genes are TRBV6-5 and TRBJ1-1; TRBD1 might be the D (5 bases). Per the germline V gene, CDR1 is MNHEY and CDR2 is SVGAGI. The CDR3 runs to 13 residues. Trimming pared 11 bases from V and 2 bases from J, leaving 15 bases between. DNA for the CDR3: TGTGCCGCGCGACGGGGCCTAAACACTGAAGCTTTCTTT. It specifies CAARRGLNTEAFF.

Concerning this clone: The germline gene is not matched at one end of the junction; a read error may be the cause. The chain combines TRBV3-1 (or the pseudogene TRBV3-2) with TRBJ2-7; TRBD1 aligns across 11 bases. Germline values: CDR1 LGHDT, CDR2 YNNKEL (reference sequence). The CDR3 has 13 amino acids. The CDR3 protein is CASSHLGQGALDF. The CDR3 region has the DNA TGTGCCAGCAGCCACCTCGGACAGGGGGCACTTGACTTC.

This clone was seen just once. The rearrangement uses TRBV6-5 and TRBJ2-7; D is uncertain. Germline lookup yields CDR1 MNHEY and CDR2 SVGAGI. The V and J ends lost 8 bases and 3 bases respectively, with 11 bases between them. This CDR3 has 12 amino acids. CDR3 residues: CASAQTDYEQYF. DNA of the CDR3: TGTGCCAGCGCCCAGACCGACTACGAGCAGTACTTC.

The V call is TRBV6-2 or TRBV6-3, the J call TRBJ1-5, with 7 bases lining up with TRBD1. V was clipped by 4 bases and J by 3 bases; unmatched bases: 6. Looked up from germline, CDR1 is MNHEY and CDR2 is SVGEGT. CDR3 length: 15 residues. The CDR3 bases are TGTGCCAGCAGTTCCGACAGGGTGGACAATCAGCCCCAGCATTTT. Translating it yields CASSSDRVDNQPQHF.

V is TRBV5-4 and J is TRBJ1-1; the match to TRBD1 covers 12 bases. V lost 3 bases and J lost 3; bases outside the gene matches: 15. The CDR3 consists of 19 residues. Germline CDR1 is SGHNT and CDR2 is YYREEE (reference sequence). This CDR3 is CASSYGPGTGGAGDTEAFF. For the CDR3, the DNA is TGTGCCAGCAGCTATGGTCCCGGGACAGGGGGCGCGGGGGACACTGAAGCTTTCTTT.

CDR3 region: CASSQWKRARGEKLFF. In DNA form, the CDR3 reads TGTGCCAGCAGCCAATGGAAACGGGCGCGAGGTGAAAAACTGTTTTTT. The chain recombines TRBV7-8 with TRBJ1-4; D remains ambiguous. The CDR3 runs to 16 residues. V was trimmed by 5 bases and J by 7 bases, leaving 20 bases between them. CDR1 is SGHVS and CDR2 is FQNEAQ in the germline V gene.

The gene calls are TRBV19 and TRBJ2-7; D gene unclear. Per the germline V gene, CDR1 is LNHDA and CDR2 is SQIVND (reference sequence). Trimming left V 7 bases short and J 2 bases short, with 15 bases between. The CDR3 is 14 residues long. The CDR3: CASTNVGLPYEQYF. CDR3 nucleotides: TGTGCCAGTACCAACGTCGGGCTTCCCTACGAGCAGTACTTC.

The V call is TRBV4-1, the J call TRBJ1-2, with a weak D call TRBD1 (6 bases). Germline lookup yields CDR1 MGHRA and CDR2 YSYEKL. This CDR3 comprises 15 residues. V lost 2 bases to trimming and J lost 8 bases, with 18 bases between them. The CDR3 DNA sequence: TGCGCCAGCAGCCAAAAGGAGGGGGGGACGGACGGCTACACCTTC. Amino acid sequence: CASSQKEGGTDGYTF.

The chain has TRBV9 and TRBJ2-6; 8 nucleotides match TRBD1. Germline CDR1 SGDLS, CDR2 YYNGEE. The CDR3 covers 17 residues. The ends lost 6 bases at V and 0 bases at J; junction bases unmatched: 8. Here the CDR3 reads CASTPTGDSSGANVLTF. In DNA, the CDR3 is TGTGCCAGCACCCCGACAGGGGATAGCTCTGGGGCCAACGTCCTGACTTTC.

The V call is TRBV3-1 (or the pseudogene TRBV3-2), the J call TRBJ2-1; TRBD2 aligns across 12 bases. Germline V gives CDR1 LGHDT, CDR2 YNNKEL (reference sequence). Unmatched junction bases numbered 6, after V lost 0 bases and J lost 3 bases. The CDR3 contains 18 residues. The CDR3 nucleotides are TGTGCCAGCAGCCAAGACGGGCTAGCGGGAGGGCTCTACAATGAGCAGTTCTTC. Translated, it gives CASSQDGLAGGLYNEQFF.

This clone was observed a single time. This chain links TRBV18 with TRBJ1-1; 7 bases are shared with TRBD1. The ends lost 0 bases at V and 6 bases at J; junction bases unmatched: 7. CDR1 KGHSH and CDR2 LQKENI come from the germline V gene. The CDR3 contains 15 residues. The CDR3 DNA reads TGTGCCAGCTCACCACCTGCGACAGGGTTCTCTGAAGCTTTCTTT. Translating it yields CASSPPATGFSEAFF.

The chain links TRBV2 to TRBJ1-2; D call uncertain. Looked up from germline, CDR1 is SNHLY and CDR2 is FYNNEI. This CDR3 region has 13 residues. Between the trimmed V and J ends, which lost 6 bases and 8 bases, there was a span of 16 bases. The CDR3 loop is CASSLNGPRGYTF. Here the CDR3 DNA reads TGTGCCAGCAGCCTAAACGGGCCGCGGGGCTACACCTTC.

The rearrangement uses TRBV5-4 and TRBJ2-7; D possibly corresponds to TRBD1 (7 bases). Germline V gene lookup returns CDR1 SGHNT and CDR2 YYREEE (reference sequence). CDR3 length: 16 amino acids. V lost 4 bases to trimming and J lost 4 bases, with 21 bases between them. CDR3 loop: CASSTGRGRGVYEQYF. The DNA of the CDR3 is TGTGCCAGCAGCACGGGAAGGGGGCGCGGGGTTTACGAGCAGTACTTC.